These T cell receptor beta chains were read from a single sample in a study of blood T cell repertoires in COVID-19. This table comes from immunoSEQ multiplex PCR, and its TCRdb copy is limited to in-frame clones, with some not included. This sample has some 130,000 clones, with roughly 80% found just once. The material sequenced was peripheral blood. The receptors were sampled from a man aged 55 to 70 who had recovered from COVID-19. CDR3s include the opening cysteine and the closing phenylalanine or tryptophan. A D gene is named only where the DNA matches it firmly. Clone sizes are given selectively: once, few, many, or a class where the clone is expanded.

clone size: -; D gene: TRBD1; J gene: TRBJ2-6; V gene: TRBV10-3; CDR3 DNA: TGTGCCATCAAAAGACAGCCGGGACAGGGGTATCTCCCCGATGCTGGGGCCAACGTCCTGACTTTC; CDR3 protein: CAIKRQPGQGYLPDAGANVLTF
clone size: -; D gene: TRBD2; J gene: TRBJ2-1; V gene: TRBV11-2; CDR3 DNA: TGTGCCAGCAGCTTTAGCGGGCAGGCGCGTAATGAGCAGTTCTTC; CDR3 protein: CASSFSGQARNEQFF
clone size: -; D gene: TRBD2; J gene: TRBJ2-2; V gene: TRBV3-1/TRBV3-2; CDR3 DNA: TGTGCCAGCAGCCATAGACTAGCAAACACCGGGGAGCTGTTTTTT; CDR3 protein: CASSHRLANTGELFF
clone size: few; D gene: TRBD2; J gene: TRBJ2-3; V gene: TRBV10-3; CDR3 DNA: TGTGCCATCAGTGAGCTACTAGCGGGCAGCACAGATACGCAGTATTTT; CDR3 protein: CAISELLAGSTDTQYF
clone size: -; D gene: TRBD2; J gene: TRBJ2-5; V gene: TRBV19; CDR3 DNA: TGTGCCAGTAGTAGTAGCGGGAACCAAGAGACCCAGTACTTC; CDR3 protein: CASSSSGNQETQYF
clone size: few; D gene: -; J gene: TRBJ2-2; V gene: TRBV9; CDR3 DNA: TGTGCCAGCAGCCTAAGACAGTCCACCGGGGAGCTGTTTTTT; CDR3 protein: CASSLRQSTGELFF
clone size: many; D gene: TRBD1; J gene: TRBJ2-7; V gene: TRBV5-4; CDR3 DNA: TGTGCCAGCAGCTCGGGACAGGGAACCTACGAGCAGTACTTC; CDR3 protein: CASSSGQGTYEQYF
clone size: -; D gene: TRBD1; J gene: TRBJ2-2; V gene: TRBV5-4; CDR3 DNA: TGTGCCAGCAGCTTGGGACAGGGGATTCAAACCGGGGAGCTGTTTTTT; CDR3 protein: CASSLGQGIQTGELFF
clone size: -; D gene: -; J gene: TRBJ2-6; V gene: TRBV4-2; CDR3 DNA: TGTGCCAGCAGCCAAGAAGGGGGTCCTGGGGCCAACGTCCTGACTTTC; CDR3 protein: CASSQEGGPGANVLTF
clone size: -; D gene: TRBD1; J gene: TRBJ2-5; V gene: TRBV6-5; CDR3 DNA: TGTGCCAGCAGTCCGGACAGGGGGCTGGGGGAGACCCAGTACTTC; CDR3 protein: CASSPDRGLGETQYF
clone size: few; D gene: -; J gene: TRBJ1-1; V gene: TRBV11-1; CDR3 DNA: TGTGCCAGCAGCTTAATGTTAGAGAACACTGAAGCTTTCTTT; CDR3 protein: CASSLMLENTEAFF
clone size: -; D gene: TRBD1; J gene: TRBJ1-1; V gene: TRBV24-1; CDR3 DNA: TGTGCCACCAGTGGAACAGGGGGCGCGAACACTGAAGCTTTCTTT; CDR3 protein: CATSGTGGANTEAFF
clone size: -; D gene: -; J gene: TRBJ2-7; V gene: TRBV7-9; CDR3 DNA: TGTGCCAGCAGCTCCCAGTTAGACTACTACGAGCAGTACTTC; CDR3 protein: CASSSQLDYYEQYF
clone size: few; D gene: -; J gene: TRBJ1-4; V gene: TRBV4-2; CDR3 DNA: TGTGCCAGCAGCCAAGATTATGCGGGGGCAGGTCAAAAACTGTTTTTT; CDR3 protein: CASSQDYAGAGQKLFF
clone size: -; D gene: TRBD1; J gene: TRBJ1-1; V gene: TRBV6-5; CDR3 DNA: TGTGCCAGCGAACAGGGGGCAGGGATGAACACTGAAGCTTTCTTT; CDR3 protein: CASEQGAGMNTEAFF
clone size: -; D gene: TRBD1; J gene: TRBJ2-2; V gene: TRBV29-1; CDR3 DNA: TGCAGCGTTGAAGGTGCAGACAGGGCGTCTGGGGAGCTGTTTTTT; CDR3 protein: CSVEGADRASGELFF
clone size: -; D gene: -; J gene: TRBJ2-7; V gene: TRBV30; CDR3 DNA: TGTGCCTGGAGTCCCGGGACTGACTACGAGCAGTACTTC; CDR3 protein: CAWSPGTDYEQYF
clone size: -; D gene: TRBD2; J gene: TRBJ2-1; V gene: TRBV28; CDR3 DNA: TGTGCCAGCAGCTTTAGCTTCTCTTTCCGGGAGACTAGCGGGAGCGGGTACAATGAGCAGTTCTTC; CDR3 protein: CASSFSFSFRETSGSGYNEQFF
clone size: -; D gene: TRBD2; J gene: TRBJ2-3; V gene: TRBV9; CDR3 DNA: TGTGCCAGCAGCTGGGGACTAGCGGGAGGGCCCACAGATACGCAGTATTTT; CDR3 protein: CASSWGLAGGPTDTQYF
clone size: -; D gene: -; J gene: TRBJ1-2; V gene: TRBV6-2/TRBV6-3; CDR3 DNA: TGTGCCAGCAGTTACTCGTCAGAGGCCGTAGGCTACACCTTC; CDR3 protein: CASSYSSEAVGYTF
clone size: -; D gene: TRBD2; J gene: TRBJ2-6; V gene: TRBV7-6; CDR3 DNA: TGTGCCAGCAGCCCCGGGACTAGCGAAATTTACCCATTGGGGGCCAACGTCCTGACTTTC; CDR3 protein: CASSPGTSEIYPLGANVLTF
clone size: few; D gene: -; J gene: TRBJ2-1; V gene: TRBV7-9; CDR3 DNA: TGTGCCAGCAGCTTAGACAGGGTCTCCTACAATGAGCAGTTCTTC; CDR3 protein: CASSLDRVSYNEQFF
clone size: -; D gene: TRBD1; J gene: TRBJ2-7; V gene: TRBV5-1; CDR3 DNA: TGCGCCAGCAGCCCGGCGGGACAGGGTACCTACGAGCAGTACTTC; CDR3 protein: CASSPAGQGTYEQYF
clone size: -; D gene: TRBD1; J gene: TRBJ2-7; V gene: TRBV9; CDR3 DNA: TGTGCCAGCAGTGGAAACCCGGGACAGGGATACGAGCAGTACTTC; CDR3 protein: CASSGNPGQGYEQYF
clone size: once; D gene: -; J gene: TRBJ2-1; V gene: TRBV10-3; CDR3 DNA: TGTGCCATCAGTGAGTTCGCGGGCGAAAATGAGCAGTTCTTC; CDR3 protein: CAISEFAGENEQFF
clone size: -; D gene: TRBD2; J gene: TRBJ2-7; V gene: TRBV5-6; CDR3 DNA: TGTGCCAGCAGCGGGTTAGCGGGGCCGTTCTCCTACGAGCAGTACTTC; CDR3 protein: CASSGLAGPFSYEQYF
clone size: -; D gene: TRBD1; J gene: TRBJ2-7; V gene: TRBV11-3; CDR3 DNA: TGTGCCAGCAGTCGACTTGGACAGGCCACTTCTGAGCAGTACTTC; CDR3 protein: CASSRLGQATSEQYF
clone size: -; D gene: TRBD1; J gene: TRBJ2-1; V gene: TRBV7-3; CDR3 DNA: TGTGCCAGCAGCTTAGGGCCAGGGGGACAGGGTCGGGATGAGCAGTTCTTC; CDR3 protein: CASSLGPGGQGRDEQFF
clone size: -; D gene: -; J gene: TRBJ1-1; V gene: TRBV11-2; CDR3 DNA: TGTGCCAGCAGCTTAGGTGACGGCGGCCCCATGAACACTGAAGCTTTCTTT; CDR3 protein: CASSLGDGGPMNTEAFF
clone size: -; D gene: -; J gene: TRBJ2-1; V gene: TRBV3-1/TRBV3-2; CDR3 DNA: TGTGCCAGCAGCCAAGGGCAGTACAATGAGCAGTTCTTC; CDR3 protein: CASSQGQYNEQFF
clone size: once; D gene: TRBD2; J gene: TRBJ2-1; V gene: TRBV6-1; CDR3 DNA: TGTGCCAGCCAGGGAAGAGGCGGGAGCCATGAGCAGTTCTTC; CDR3 protein: CASQGRGGSHEQFF
clone size: few; D gene: -; J gene: TRBJ1-2; V gene: TRBV30; CDR3 DNA: TGTGCCTGGAACAGCTATAACTATGGCTACACCTTC; CDR3 protein: CAWNSYNYGYTF
clone size: -; D gene: -; J gene: TRBJ2-2; V gene: TRBV18; CDR3 DNA: TGTGCCAGCTCACCCCCCGGCGGGGGGACAACAGGGGCCGGGGAGCTGTTTTTT; CDR3 protein: CASSPPGGGTTGAGELFF
clone size: -; D gene: TRBD1; J gene: TRBJ2-5; V gene: TRBV19; CDR3 DNA: TGTGCCAGTAGTACAACAGGGGTTAGGACCCAGTACTTC; CDR3 protein: CASSTTGVRTQYF
clone size: -; D gene: -; J gene: TRBJ1-4; V gene: TRBV19; CDR3 DNA: TGTGCCAGTAATAAGGCAGGGCTAAATGAAAAACTGTTTTTT; CDR3 protein: CASNKAGLNEKLFF
clone size: -; D gene: -; J gene: TRBJ1-1; V gene: TRBV7-6; CDR3 DNA: TGTGCCAGCAGCTTAGCGGACAAAGCTTTCTTT; CDR3 protein: CASSLADKAFF
clone size: -; D gene: TRBD1; J gene: TRBJ1-1; V gene: TRBV19; CDR3 DNA: TGTGCCAGTAGTTCCCAGGGGGCGACTGAAGCTTTCTTT; CDR3 protein: CASSSQGATEAFF
clone size: -; D gene: TRBD1; J gene: TRBJ2-3; V gene: TRBV9; CDR3 DNA: TGTGCCAGCAGGAGGGGGACAGACACAGATACGCAGTATTTT; CDR3 protein: CASRRGTDTDTQYF
clone size: many; D gene: TRBD2; J gene: TRBJ2-7; V gene: TRBV7-8; CDR3 DNA: TGTGCCAGCAGCACCGGGACTAGCGGGGGCCTTAGCTCCTACGAGCAGTACTTC; CDR3 protein: CASSTGTSGGLSSYEQYF
clone size: -; D gene: TRBD1; J gene: TRBJ2-7; V gene: TRBV11-2; CDR3 DNA: TGTGCCAGCAGCTTAGAACAGGGGCAGGGGAATGCCTACGAGCAGTACTTC; CDR3 protein: CASSLEQGQGNAYEQYF
clone size: -; D gene: -; J gene: TRBJ1-2; V gene: TRBV6-5; CDR3 DNA: TGTGCCAGCAGCGACAATTTAAGGGGCTACACCTTC; CDR3 protein: CASSDNLRGYTF
clone size: -; D gene: TRBD1; J gene: TRBJ1-1; V gene: TRBV18; CDR3 DNA: TGTGCCAGCTCCACGACAGGGGACACTGAAGCTTTCTTT; CDR3 protein: CASSTTGDTEAFF
clone size: -; D gene: TRBD2; J gene: TRBJ2-2; V gene: TRBV7-9; CDR3 DNA: TGTGCCCCGGAGCGGGGGGATACCGGGGAGCTGTTTTTT; CDR3 protein: CAPERGDTGELFF
clone size: few; D gene: TRBD2; J gene: TRBJ2-7; V gene: TRBV30; CDR3 DNA: TGTGCCTGGAGCCCGGGACTAGCCACCTACGAGCAGTACTTC; CDR3 protein: CAWSPGLATYEQYF
clone size: -; D gene: TRBD2; J gene: TRBJ2-3; V gene: TRBV5-1; CDR3 DNA: TGCGCCAGCACCGGGACTAGCGGGAGAATAGATACGCAGTATTTT; CDR3 protein: CASTGTSGRIDTQYF